A selection of T cell receptor beta chains follows, all from one sample in a study of OX40 agonist ivuxolimab in advanced cancers. Sequenced by immunoSEQ multiplex PCR; TCRdb stores in-frame clones only, minus some. This repertoire shows about 64,000 clones, 87% found once; its top ten account for over 2.5%. Source: CD4+ or CD8+ T cells sorted from blood, taken in a trial of the OX40 agonist ivuxolimab. The receptors come from an adult with an advanced solid tumor such as melanoma, head and neck, liver or kidney cancer. The CDR3 runs from the conserved cysteine through the conserved F or W. A D gene is named only where the DNA matches it firmly. Expanded clones get a size class; other rows say once, few or many, or leave the size out.

J gene,CDR3 length,V gene,clone size,D gene,CDR3 DNA,CDR3 protein
TRBJ2-1,17,TRBV7-9,NA,NA,TGTGCCAGCAGCTTAGAATCGGGTCAGGGTGGGGGCAATGAGCAGTTCTTC,CASSLESGQGGGNEQFF
TRBJ2-5,13,TRBV7-8,once,NA,TGTGCCAGCAGAAAAGGGGCCACGGAGACCCAGTACTTC,CASRKGATETQYF
TRBJ2-3,14,TRBV18,NA,NA,TGTGCCAGCTCACGCGCCTCAAGTGAAGATACGCAGTATTTT,CASSRASSEDTQYF
TRBJ2-5,14,TRBV7-9,NA,TRBD1,TGTGCCAGCAGCGCTTCACAGGGGCAAGAGACCCAGTACTTC,CASSASQGQETQYF
TRBJ2-5,13,TRBV7-8,NA,NA,TGTGCCAGCAGCTTAGGCGCTAGAGAGACCCAGTACTTC,CASSLGARETQYF
TRBJ2-1,14,TRBV5-8,NA,NA,TGTGCCAGCAGCTCGGTAAGCTCCTACAATGAGCAGTTCTTC,CASSSVSSYNEQFF
TRBJ2-1,19,TRBV21-1,once,NA,TGTGCCAGCAGAAAAGGGGTGGGAGCGGGAGTTGACAGATACAATGAGCAGTTCTTC,CASRKGVGAGVDRYNEQFF
TRBJ2-7,15,TRBV28,once,TRBD2,TGTGCCAGCAGTCGGCCGGGACTAGCGGGGGGCGAGCAGTACTTC,CASSRPGLAGGEQYF
TRBJ2-7,16,TRBV11-2,NA,NA,TGTGCCAGCAGCTTAGGTGGCAGTAACCCATTCTACGAGCAGTACTTC,CASSLGGSNPFYEQYF
TRBJ1-2,13,TRBV2,NA,NA,TGTGCCAGCAGTGCACAGATAACATATGGCTACACCTTC,CASSAQITYGYTF
TRBJ2-5,16,TRBV13,NA,NA,TGTGCCAGCAGCCCCGGTACAGGGCGAATCGTCGAGACCCAGTACTTC,CASSPGTGRIVETQYF
TRBJ2-3,15,TRBV6-5,NA,TRBD1,TGTGCCAGCAGTCGACAGGGGGCGCGTGCAGATACGCAGTATTTT,CASSRQGARADTQYF
TRBJ2-7,14,TRBV19,NA,NA,TGTGCCAGTAGTATCAGTGCAGAGAACTACGAGCAGTACTTC,CASSISAENYEQYF
TRBJ2-5,16,TRBV6-6,NA,TRBD2,TGTGCCAGCAGTCGTCGGACTAGCGGAGGGGGGGAGACCCAGTACTTC,CASSRRTSGGGETQYF
TRBJ2-7,14,TRBV10-3,NA,TRBD1,TGTGCCATCAGGGGACAGGGGGCTTCAAACGAGCAGTACTTC,CAIRGQGASNEQYF
TRBJ2-7,14,TRBV11-2,NA,NA,TGTGCCAGCAGAATAGACGCGGGGCCCTACGAGCAGTACTTC,CASRIDAGPYEQYF
TRBJ1-1,12,TRBV10-3,NA,NA,TGTGCCATCAGCCGACTGAACACTGAAGCTTTCTTT,CAISRLNTEAFF
TRBJ1-4,15,TRBV28,NA,NA,TGTGCCAGCAGGCCGTTTTATGTAACTAATGAAAAACTGTTTTTT,CASRPFYVTNEKLFF
TRBJ2-2,16,TRBV5-1,NA,TRBD2,TGCGCCAGCAGCCCCGGGCTAGCGGGGGCCACCGGGGAGCTGTTTTTT,CASSPGLAGATGELFF
TRBJ2-5,18,TRBV5-1,NA,TRBD2,TGCGCCAGCAGCTTGTGGGCGGGAGGGCCTCGGGGGCAAGAGACCCAGTACTTC,CASSLWAGGPRGQETQYF
TRBJ1-2,14,TRBV19,few,NA,TGTGCCAGTAGTGGGGCAGAAGGTATCTATGGCTACACCTTC,CASSGAEGIYGYTF
TRBJ2-1,15,TRBV28,NA,NA,TGTGCCAGCAGTTTCGGAGGGAGGTGGAAAAATGAGCAGTTCTTC,CASSFGGRWKNEQFF
TRBJ1-1,15,TRBV19,NA,TRBD1,TGTGCCAGTAGTAGAACGGACAGGGGAGGTACTGAAGCTTTCTTT,CASSRTDRGGTEAFF
TRBJ2-7,13,TRBV29-1,NA,TRBD1,TGCAGCGCCTGGACAGGGGAATCGGGCGAGCAGTACTTC,CSAWTGESGEQYF
TRBJ2-7,12,TRBV29-1,NA,NA,TGCAGCGTGGAGGACTTTTCCTACGAGCAGTACTTC,CSVEDFSYEQYF
TRBJ2-3,17,TRBV15,NA,TRBD2,TGTGCCACCAGCAGAGTCAGTAGCGGGAGCTATTCCGATACGCAGTATTTT,CATSRVSSGSYSDTQYF
TRBJ2-7,17,TRBV15,NA,NA,TGTGCCACCAGCACATACGGGACTCCAAATCAATCCTACGAGCAGTACTTC,CATSTYGTPNQSYEQYF
TRBJ2-5,14,TRBV2,once,TRBD1,TGTGCCAGCAGTCCCGGGACAGGGCAAGAGACCCAGTACTTC,CASSPGTGQETQYF
TRBJ1-1,14,TRBV6-1,few,NA,TGTGCCGTCGTGCGACTCCAGGGAGGAACTGAAGCTTTCTTT,CAVVRLQGGTEAFF
TRBJ2-1,15,TRBV4-1,NA,NA,TGCGCCAGCAGCCAAGACGTCAGTCAGTACAATGAGCAGTTCTTC,CASSQDVSQYNEQFF
TRBJ1-5,13,TRBV30,NA,TRBD1,TGTGCCTGGGACCAGACAGGGGGTCAGCCCCAGCATTTT,CAWDQTGGQPQHF
TRBJ2-2,19,TRBV19,NA,TRBD2,TGTGCCAGTAGTAGGCCACAATATACTAGCGGGAGGCTCGCCGGGGAGCTGTTTTTT,CASSRPQYTSGRLAGELFF
TRBJ2-7,16,TRBV6-5,once,TRBD2,TGTGCCAGCAGTTACTCAAGACTAGCGGGAGGGTACGAGCAGTACTTC,CASSYSRLAGGYEQYF
TRBJ2-1,15,TRBV7-8,once,NA,TGTGCCAGCAGCTTAGGGCGACTAACCACAATGAGGCAGTTCTTC,CASSLGRLTTMRQFF
TRBJ1-6,15,TRBV2,NA,NA,TGTGCCAGCAGGACAGCGGGGCGATCTAATTCACCCCTCCACTTT,CASRTAGRSNSPLHF
TRBJ1-3,14,TRBV6-1,NA,NA,TGTGCCAGCAGTGAGAGGGGAGGAGGAAACACCATATATTTT,CASSERGGGNTIYF
TRBJ2-5,15,TRBV6-5,NA,TRBD2,TGTGCCAGCAGTTACTCTAGCGGGGCCCAAGAGACCCAGTACTTC,CASSYSSGAQETQYF
TRBJ2-7,14,TRBV28,NA,TRBD1,TGTGCCAGCAGGTGGGGACAGGGGCCCTACGAGCAGTACTTC,CASRWGQGPYEQYF
TRBJ1-1,15,TRBV7-9,NA,NA,TGTGCCAGCAGCTTTTCAGTGGGGGCCGGCACTGAAGCTTTCTTT,CASSFSVGAGTEAFF
TRBJ1-2,12,TRBV30,NA,NA,TGTGCCTGGAGTTTTGGACTTACCGGCTACACCTTC,CAWSFGLTGYTF